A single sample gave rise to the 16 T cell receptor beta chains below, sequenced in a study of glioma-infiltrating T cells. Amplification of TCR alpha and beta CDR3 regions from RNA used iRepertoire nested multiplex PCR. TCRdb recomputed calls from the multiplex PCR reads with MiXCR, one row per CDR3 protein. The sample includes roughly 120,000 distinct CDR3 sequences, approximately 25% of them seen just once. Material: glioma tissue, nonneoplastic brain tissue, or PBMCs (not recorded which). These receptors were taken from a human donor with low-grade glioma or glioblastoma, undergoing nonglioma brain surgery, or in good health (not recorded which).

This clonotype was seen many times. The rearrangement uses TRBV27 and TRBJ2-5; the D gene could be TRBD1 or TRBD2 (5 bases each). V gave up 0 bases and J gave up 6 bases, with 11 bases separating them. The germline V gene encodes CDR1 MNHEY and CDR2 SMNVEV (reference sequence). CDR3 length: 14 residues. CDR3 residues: CASSLSGTTKTQYF. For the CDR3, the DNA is TGTGCCAGCAGTTTATCAGGGACGACGAAGACCCAGTACTTC.

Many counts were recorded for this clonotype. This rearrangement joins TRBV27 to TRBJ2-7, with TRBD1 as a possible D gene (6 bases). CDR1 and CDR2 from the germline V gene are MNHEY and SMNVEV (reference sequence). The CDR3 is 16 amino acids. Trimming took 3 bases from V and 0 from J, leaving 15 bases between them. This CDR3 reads CASSFVGQMSSYEQYF. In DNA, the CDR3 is TGTGCCAGCAGTTTTGTAGGACAGATGAGCTCCTACGAGCAGTACTTC.

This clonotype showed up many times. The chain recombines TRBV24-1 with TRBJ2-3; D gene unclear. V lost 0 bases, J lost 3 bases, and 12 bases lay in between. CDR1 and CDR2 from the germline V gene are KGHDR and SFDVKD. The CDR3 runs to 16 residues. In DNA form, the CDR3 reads TGTGCCACCAGTGATTTGATGGCCACCAGAACAGATACGCAGTATTTT. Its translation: CATSDLMATRTDTQYF.

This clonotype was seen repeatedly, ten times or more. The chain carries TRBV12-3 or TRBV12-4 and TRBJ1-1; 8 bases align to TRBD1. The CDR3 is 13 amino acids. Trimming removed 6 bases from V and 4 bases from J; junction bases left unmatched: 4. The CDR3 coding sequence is TGTGCCAGCAGACAGGGGGGGACCACTGAAGCTTTCTTT. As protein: CASRQGGTTEAFF.

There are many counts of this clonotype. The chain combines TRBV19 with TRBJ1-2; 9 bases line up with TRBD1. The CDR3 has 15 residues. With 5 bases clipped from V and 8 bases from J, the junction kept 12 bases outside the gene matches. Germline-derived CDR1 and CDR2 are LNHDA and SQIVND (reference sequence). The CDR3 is CASSPGTGSSGGYTF. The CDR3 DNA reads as TGTGCCAGTAGTCCCGGGACAGGGTCGTCGGGCGGCTACACCTTC.

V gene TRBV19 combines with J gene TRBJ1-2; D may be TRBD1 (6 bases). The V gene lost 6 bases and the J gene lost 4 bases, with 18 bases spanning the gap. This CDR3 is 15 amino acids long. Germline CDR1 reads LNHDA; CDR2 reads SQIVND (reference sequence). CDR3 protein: CASSHPGRDTYGYTF. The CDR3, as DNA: TGTGCCAGTAGCCATCCGGGGAGGGACACCTATGGCTACACCTTC.

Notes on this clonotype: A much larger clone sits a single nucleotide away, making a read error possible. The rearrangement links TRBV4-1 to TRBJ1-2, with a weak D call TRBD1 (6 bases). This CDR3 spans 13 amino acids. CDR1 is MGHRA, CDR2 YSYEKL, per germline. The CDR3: CVSSQQGIGGYTF. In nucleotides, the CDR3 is TGTGTCAGCAGCCAACAGGGAATAGGTGGCTACACCTTC.

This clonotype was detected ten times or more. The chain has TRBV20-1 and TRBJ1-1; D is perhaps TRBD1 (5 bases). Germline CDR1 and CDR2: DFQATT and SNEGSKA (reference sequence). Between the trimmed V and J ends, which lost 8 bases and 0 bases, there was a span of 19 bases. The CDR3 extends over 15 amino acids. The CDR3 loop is CSSRRGGHLNTEAFF. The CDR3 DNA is TGCAGTTCGAGGAGGGGAGGGCACTTGAACACTGAAGCTTTCTTT.

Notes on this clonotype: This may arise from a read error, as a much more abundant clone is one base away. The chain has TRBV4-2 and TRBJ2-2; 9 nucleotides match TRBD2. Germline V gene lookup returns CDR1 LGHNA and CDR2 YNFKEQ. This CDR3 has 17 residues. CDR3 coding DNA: TGTGCCAGCAGCCAAGCTAGCGGGGAAACGAACACCGGGGAGCTGGTTTTT. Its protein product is CASSQASGETNTGELVF.

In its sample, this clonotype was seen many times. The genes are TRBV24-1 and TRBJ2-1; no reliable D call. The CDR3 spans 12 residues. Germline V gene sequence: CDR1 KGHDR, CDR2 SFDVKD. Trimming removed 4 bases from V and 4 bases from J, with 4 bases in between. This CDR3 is CATSDIYNEQFF. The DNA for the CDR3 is TGTGCCACCAGTGACATTTACAATGAGCAGTTCTTC.

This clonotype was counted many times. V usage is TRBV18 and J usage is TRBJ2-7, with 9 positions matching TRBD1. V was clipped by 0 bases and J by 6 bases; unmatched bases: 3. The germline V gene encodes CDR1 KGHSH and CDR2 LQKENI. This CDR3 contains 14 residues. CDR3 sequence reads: CASSPPDRGREQYF. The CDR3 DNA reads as TGTGCCAGCTCACCACCGGACAGGGGCCGCGAGCAGTACTTC.

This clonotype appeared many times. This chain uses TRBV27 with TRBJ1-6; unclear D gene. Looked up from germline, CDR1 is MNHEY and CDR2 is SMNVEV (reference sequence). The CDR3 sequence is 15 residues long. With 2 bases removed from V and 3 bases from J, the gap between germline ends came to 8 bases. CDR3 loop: CASSLGEGYNSPLHF. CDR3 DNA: TGTGCCAGCAGTTTAGGGGAAGGCTATAATTCACCCCTCCACTTT.

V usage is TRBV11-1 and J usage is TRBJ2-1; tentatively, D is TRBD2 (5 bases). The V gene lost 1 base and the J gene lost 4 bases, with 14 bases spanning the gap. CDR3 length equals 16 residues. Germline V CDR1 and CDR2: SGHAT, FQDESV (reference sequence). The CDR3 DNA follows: TGTGCCAGCAGCTTAGAAGGCAGGAGGAGATACAATGAGCAGTTCTTC. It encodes CASSLEGRRRYNEQFF. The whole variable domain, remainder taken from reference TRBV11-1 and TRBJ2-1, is EAEVAQSPRYKITEKSQAVAFWCDPISGHATLYWYRQILGQGPELLVQFQDESVVDDSQLPKDRFSAERLKGVDSTLKIQPAELGDSAMYLCASSLEGRRRYNEQFFGPGTRLTVL.

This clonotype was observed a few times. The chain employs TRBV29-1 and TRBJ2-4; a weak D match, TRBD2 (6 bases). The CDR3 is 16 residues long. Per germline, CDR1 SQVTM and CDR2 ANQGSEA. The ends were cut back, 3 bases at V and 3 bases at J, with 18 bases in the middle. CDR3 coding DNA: TGCAGCGTTGACGCGGGAAGGGGATTCGGCAAAAACATTCAGTACTTC. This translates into CSVDAGRGFGKNIQYF.

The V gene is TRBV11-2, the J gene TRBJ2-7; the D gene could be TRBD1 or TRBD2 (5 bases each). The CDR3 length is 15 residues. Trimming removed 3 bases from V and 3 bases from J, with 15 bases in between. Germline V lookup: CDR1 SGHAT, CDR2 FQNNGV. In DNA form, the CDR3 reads TGTGCCAGCAGCTTGACGGGACCAGAAAACTACGAGCAGTACTTC. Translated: CASSLTGPENYEQYF.

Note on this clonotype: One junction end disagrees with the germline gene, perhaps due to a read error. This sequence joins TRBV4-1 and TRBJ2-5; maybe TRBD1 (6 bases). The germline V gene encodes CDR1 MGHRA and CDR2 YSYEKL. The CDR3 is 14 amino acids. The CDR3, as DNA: TGCTCCAGCAGCCAAGTTCACCAGGGGGAGACCCAGTACTTC. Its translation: CSSSQVHQGETQYF.